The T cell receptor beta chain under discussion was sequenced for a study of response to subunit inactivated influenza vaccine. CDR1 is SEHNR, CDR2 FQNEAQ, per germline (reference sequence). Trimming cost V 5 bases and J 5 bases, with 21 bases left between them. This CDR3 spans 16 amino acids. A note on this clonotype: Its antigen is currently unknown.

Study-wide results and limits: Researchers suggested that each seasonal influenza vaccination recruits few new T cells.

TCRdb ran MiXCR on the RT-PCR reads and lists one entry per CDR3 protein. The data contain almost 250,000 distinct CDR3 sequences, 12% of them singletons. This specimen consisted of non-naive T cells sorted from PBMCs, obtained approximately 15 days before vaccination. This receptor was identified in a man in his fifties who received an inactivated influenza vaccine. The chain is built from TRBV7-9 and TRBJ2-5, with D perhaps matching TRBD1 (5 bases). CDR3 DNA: TGTGCCAGCAGCGTCGACAGAGGCTTCAATTCGGAGACCCAGTACTTC. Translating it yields CASSVDRGFNSETQYF.